The 12 T cell receptor beta chains presented below share a single source sample, sequenced in a study of T cells after yellow fever vaccination. TCRdb called the 5' RACE reads again in MiXCR, with one record for every CDR3 protein. The sample carries a few hundred thousand distinct CDR3 sequences, 7% to 9% recorded once. The sequencing used PBMCs, collected around 45 days after the first yellow fever vaccination. The receptors were gathered from a man between 18 and 29 years old who received the YFV17D yellow fever vaccine.

This clonotype has at least ten counts. This chain joins TRBV5-1 and TRBJ1-2, with unresolved D. Germline V lookup: CDR1 SGHRS, CDR2 YFSETQ. The CDR3 length is 13 residues. Trimming left V 0 bases short and J 4 bases short, with 7 bases between. CDR3 nucleotide sequence: TGCGCCAGCAGCTTGGGGGAGTTCTATGGCTACACCTTC. This sequence encodes CASSLGEFYGYTF.

This clonotype was seen many times. The V call is TRBV5-1, the J call TRBJ2-1; TRBD2 matches at 11 bases. The V segment lost 2 bases and the J segment 6 bases; nucleotides outside the gene matches: 7. This CDR3 comprises 16 residues. Per germline, CDR1 SGHRS and CDR2 YFSETQ. CDR3 in DNA: TGCGCCAGCAGCTTCACAGGTAGCGGGGGGGGCAATGAGCAGTTCTTC. It translates to CASSFTGSGGGNEQFF.

The chain employs TRBV30 and TRBJ2-1; a weak D match, TRBD2 (6 bases). This CDR3 is built from 14 residues. Germline CDR1 GTSNPN, CDR2 SVGIG (reference sequence). The V and J ends lost 0 bases and 5 bases respectively, with 11 bases between them. DNA for the CDR3: TGTGCCTGGAGTGTTTGGTCGGGGGACAATGAGCAGTTCTTC. Its protein product is CAWSVWSGDNEQFF. Based on the CDR3 plus reference TRBV30 and TRBJ2-1, the full variable domain is SQTIHQWPATLVQPVGSPLSLECTVEGTSNPNLYWYRQAAGRGLQLLFYSVGIGQISSEVPQNLSASRPQDRQFILSSKKLLLSDSGFYLCAWSVWSGDNEQFFGPGTRLTVL.

The genes are TRBV9 and TRBJ2-1, with TRBD1 matching 7 bases. The trim removed 6 bases at V and 3 bases at J, leaving 9 bases unmatched. Germline V lookup: CDR1 SGDLS, CDR2 YYNGEE. CDR3 length: 15 amino acids. For the CDR3, the DNA is TGTGCCAGCACCGAGGGGGCAGGGGACTACAATGAGCAGTTCTTC. Its protein product is CASTEGAGDYNEQFF.

As DNA, the CDR3 is TGTGCCAGCACCCAGGTGCGCAATCAGCCCCAGCATTTT. Amino acids: CASTQVRNQPQHF. The J gene is TRBJ1-5, the V gene TRBV12-3 or TRBV12-4; D gene ambiguous. CDR3 length: 13 amino acids. Trimming took off 7 bases at V and 2 bases at J, with 9 bases between the two ends.

This CDR3 reads CASSHGGLADTQYF. DNA of the CDR3: TGCGCCAGCAGCCACGGGGGGCTAGCAGATACGCAGTATTTT. The J gene is TRBJ2-3, the V gene TRBV4-1, with D possibly matching TRBD2 (7 bases). Between the trimmed V and J ends, which lost 3 bases and 4 bases, there was a span of 11 bases. The CDR3 totals 14 residues. Germline CDR1 is MGHRA and CDR2 is YSYEKL.

A few counts support this clonotype. The rearrangement uses TRBV20-1 and TRBJ1-5, with TRBD1 matching over 11 bases. CDR1 and CDR2 from the germline V gene are DFQATT and SNEGSKA (reference sequence). V dropped 3 bases and J dropped 4; count of bases not matched to a gene: 2. This CDR3 has 14 residues. The chain's CDR3 is CSASRDRGNQPQHF. CDR3 in DNA: TGCAGTGCTAGCCGGGACAGGGGGAATCAGCCCCAGCATTTT.

The rearrangement joins TRBV4-3 to TRBJ1-2; possibly TRBD1 for D (5 bases). Germline V gene data show CDR1 as LGHNA and CDR2 as YSLEER. V was shortened by 0 bases and J by 8 bases, with 10 bases between the two germline ends. This CDR3 is 13 amino acids long. The CDR3: CASSQDTGRGYTF. In nucleotides, the CDR3 is TGCGCCAGCAGCCAAGATACAGGTCGGGGCTACACCTTC.

The table lists this clonotype with many counts. V is TRBV9 and J is TRBJ1-2; unclear D gene. There are 14 residues in the CDR3. From germline, CDR1 is SGDLS and CDR2 YYNGEE. Trimming shortened V by 4 bases and J by 8 bases, and 18 bases separated the two germline ends. The CDR3 reads CASSTGVPRGGYTF. CDR3 nucleotide sequence: TGTGCCAGCAGCACCGGGGTCCCCCGCGGAGGCTACACCTTC.

The V and J genes are TRBV5-1 and TRBJ1-1, with TRBD1 identical over 8 bases. Trimming at V came to 4 bases and at J to 5 bases, leaving 7 bases not matched to a gene. The germline V gene has CDR1 SGHRS and CDR2 YFSETQ. The CDR3 sequence is 14 residues long. The CDR3 coding sequence is TGCGCCAGCAGCATTGGACAGGGCGAGACTGAAGCTTTCTTT. This codes for CASSIGQGETEAFF.

This clonotype came up a few times. The DNA for the CDR3 is TGTGCCAGCAGCATGACAGGGGCCGAGGCAGAGACCCAGTACTTC. It specifies CASSMTGAEAETQYF. This chain joins TRBV7-9 and TRBJ2-5; 8 bases agree with TRBD1. With 5 bases clipped from V and 4 bases from J, the junction kept 9 bases outside the gene matches. The CDR3 runs to 15 residues. CDR1 SEHNR and CDR2 FQNEAQ come from the germline V gene (reference sequence).

This clonotype showed up just a few times. The chain joins TRBV7-9 to TRBJ1-4; TRBD1 matches at 9 bases. Germline CDR1 and CDR2: SEHNR and FQNEAQ (reference sequence). This CDR3 region has 15 residues. J gave up 5 bases and V 5 bases, and 6 bases lay outside the gene matches. CDR3 loop: CASSGTTGGNEKLFF. The CDR3 region has the DNA TGTGCCAGCAGCGGGACGACAGGGGGAAATGAAAAACTGTTTTTT.